This TCR beta chain was sequenced during a study of tumor-infiltrating lymphocytes in glioblastoma multiforme. Study-wide points: Clone frequencies may be distorted by unequal TCR transcripts per cell. The T cells in this sample were not sorted into functional subsets.

TCRB libraries came from RNA via three nested multiplex PCR rounds. Via MiXCR, TCRdb re-called the multiplex PCR reads, giving one row per CDR3 protein. Among almost 15,000 distinct CDR3 sequences, over 55% were seen once, and the ten largest hold around 50%. CDR1 is SGHAT, CDR2 FQDESV, per germline (reference sequence). The CDR3 consists of 16 residues. On this clonotype: Its target is unknown. Germline and junction disagree at one end, which may indicate a read error.

Specimen: brain tumor tissue. The clonotype was recovered from a male donor with glioblastoma. The chain is built from TRBV11-1 and TRBJ2-7, with D possibly being TRBD1 (6 bases). The CDR3 DNA follows: TGTGCCAGCGGCTTAGCACGTCTGGACAGTGGGTACAAGCAGTACTTC. Amino acids: CASGLARLDSGYKQYF.